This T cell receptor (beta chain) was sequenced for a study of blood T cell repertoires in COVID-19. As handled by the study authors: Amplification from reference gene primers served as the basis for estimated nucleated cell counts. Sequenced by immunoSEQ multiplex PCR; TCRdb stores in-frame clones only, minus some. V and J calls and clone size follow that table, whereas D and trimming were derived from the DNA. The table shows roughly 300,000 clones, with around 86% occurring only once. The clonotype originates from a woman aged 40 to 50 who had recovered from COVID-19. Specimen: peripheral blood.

CDR3: CASSLRGEQYF. CDR3 coding DNA: TGTGCCAGCAGCTTAAGGGGGGAGCAGTACTTC. This chain joins TRBV7-2 and TRBJ2-7, with a tentative D call TRBD1 (6 bases). V lost 2 bases, J lost 7 bases, and 6 bases lay in between. The CDR3 is 11 residues long. Germline CDR1 and CDR2: SGHTA and FQGNSA.